This TCR beta chain emerged from a study of control samples from healthy donors and cancer patients. TCRdb keeps only in-frame clones here, not all; method: immunoSEQ multiplex PCR. This sample's table reports some 180,000 clones. This CDR3 is built from 15 residues. V shed 1 base and J shed 3 bases, with 12 bases lying between them. Germline loops: CDR1 SEHNR, CDR2 FQNEAQ (reference sequence). The chain is built from TRBV7-9 and TRBJ1-1; weak D call: TRBD1 (5 bases). Sequencing was done on a sample of blood. The sequence was obtained from a woman in her 30s in good health. The CDR3 protein is CASSLESVGDTEAFF. The CDR3 region has the DNA TGTGCCAGCAGCTTAGAGTCGGTAGGGGACACTGAAGCTTTCTTT.